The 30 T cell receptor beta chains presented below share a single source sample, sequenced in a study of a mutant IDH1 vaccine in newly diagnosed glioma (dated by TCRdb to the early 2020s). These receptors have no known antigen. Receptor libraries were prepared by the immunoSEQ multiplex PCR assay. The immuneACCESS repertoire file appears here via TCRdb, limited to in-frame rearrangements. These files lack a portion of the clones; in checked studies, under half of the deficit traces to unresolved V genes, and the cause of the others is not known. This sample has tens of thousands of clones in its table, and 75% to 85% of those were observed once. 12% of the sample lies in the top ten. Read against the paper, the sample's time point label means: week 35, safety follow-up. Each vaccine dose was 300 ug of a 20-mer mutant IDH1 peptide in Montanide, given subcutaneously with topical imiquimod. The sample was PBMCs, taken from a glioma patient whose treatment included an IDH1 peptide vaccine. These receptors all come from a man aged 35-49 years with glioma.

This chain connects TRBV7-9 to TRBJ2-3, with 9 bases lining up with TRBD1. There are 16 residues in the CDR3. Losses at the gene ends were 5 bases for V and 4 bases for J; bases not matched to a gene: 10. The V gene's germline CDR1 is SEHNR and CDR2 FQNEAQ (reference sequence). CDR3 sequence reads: CASSPRRTGDADTQYF. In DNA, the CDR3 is TGTGCCAGCAGCCCACGGAGGACAGGGGACGCAGATACGCAGTATTTT.

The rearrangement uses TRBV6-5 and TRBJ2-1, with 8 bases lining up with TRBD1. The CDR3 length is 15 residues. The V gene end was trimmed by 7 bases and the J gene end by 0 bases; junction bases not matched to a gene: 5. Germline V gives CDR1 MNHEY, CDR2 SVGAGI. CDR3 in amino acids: CASNRGSSSYNEQFF. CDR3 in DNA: TGTGCCAGCAACAGGGGGTCGAGCTCCTACAATGAGCAGTTCTTC.

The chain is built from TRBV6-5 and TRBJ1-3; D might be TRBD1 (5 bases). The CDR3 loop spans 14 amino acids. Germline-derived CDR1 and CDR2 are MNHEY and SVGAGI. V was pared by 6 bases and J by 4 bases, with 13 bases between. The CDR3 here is CASRTGTGGNTIYF. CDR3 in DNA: TGTGCCAGCAGGACTGGGACGGGAGGAAACACCATATATTTT.

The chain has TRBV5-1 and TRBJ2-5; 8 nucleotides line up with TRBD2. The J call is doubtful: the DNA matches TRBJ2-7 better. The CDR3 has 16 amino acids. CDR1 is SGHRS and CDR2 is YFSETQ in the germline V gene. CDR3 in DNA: TGCGCCAGCAGCTTGCATACTAGCGGAGGGACCTACGAGCAGTACTTC. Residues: CASSLHTSGGTYEQYF.

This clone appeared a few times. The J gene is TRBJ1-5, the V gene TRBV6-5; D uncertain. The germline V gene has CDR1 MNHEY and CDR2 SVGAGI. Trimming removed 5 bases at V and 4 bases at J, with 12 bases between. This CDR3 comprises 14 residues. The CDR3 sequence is CASSQNWNNQPQHF. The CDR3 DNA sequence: TGTGCCAGCAGTCAAAACTGGAATAATCAGCCCCAGCATTTT.

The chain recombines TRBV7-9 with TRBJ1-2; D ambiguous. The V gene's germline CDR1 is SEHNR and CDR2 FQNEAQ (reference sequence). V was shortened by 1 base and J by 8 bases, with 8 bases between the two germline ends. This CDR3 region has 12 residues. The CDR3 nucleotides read TGTGCCAGCAGCTTAGAGGGTACCGGCTACACCTTC. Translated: CASSLEGTGYTF.

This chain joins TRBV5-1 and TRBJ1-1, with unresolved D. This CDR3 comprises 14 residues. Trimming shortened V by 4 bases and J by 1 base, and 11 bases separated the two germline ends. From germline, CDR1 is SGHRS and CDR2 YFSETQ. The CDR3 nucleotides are TGCGCCAGCAGCCACCCGACACCGAACACTGAAGCTTTCTTT. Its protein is CASSHPTPNTEAFF.

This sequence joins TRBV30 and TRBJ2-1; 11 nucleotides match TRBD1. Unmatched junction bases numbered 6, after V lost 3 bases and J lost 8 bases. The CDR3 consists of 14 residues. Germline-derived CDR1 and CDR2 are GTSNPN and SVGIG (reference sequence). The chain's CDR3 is CAWSSGQGAYEQFF. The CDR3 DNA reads TGTGCCTGGAGCTCTGGACAGGGGGCGTATGAGCAGTTCTTC.

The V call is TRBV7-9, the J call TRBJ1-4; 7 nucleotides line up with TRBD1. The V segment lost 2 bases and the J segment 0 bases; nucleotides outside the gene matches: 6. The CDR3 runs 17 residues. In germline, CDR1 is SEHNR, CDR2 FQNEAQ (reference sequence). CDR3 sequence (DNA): TGTGCCAGCAGCTTACACAGGGGAACAGCAACTAATGAAAAACTGTTTTTT. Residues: CASSLHRGTATNEKLFF.

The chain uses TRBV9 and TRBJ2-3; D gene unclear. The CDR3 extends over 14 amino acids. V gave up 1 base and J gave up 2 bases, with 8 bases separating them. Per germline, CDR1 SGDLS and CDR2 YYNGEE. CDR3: CASSVSRNTDTQYF. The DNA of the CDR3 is TGTGCCAGCAGCGTATCGCGGAACACAGATACGCAGTATTTT.

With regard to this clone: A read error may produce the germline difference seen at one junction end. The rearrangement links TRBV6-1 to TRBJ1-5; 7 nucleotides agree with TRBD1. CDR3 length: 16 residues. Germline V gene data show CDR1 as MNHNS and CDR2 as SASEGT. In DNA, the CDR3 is TGTGTCAGCAGTGGGGACAGATTCTATAGCAATCAGCCCCAGCATTTT. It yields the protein CVSSGDRFYSNQPQHF.

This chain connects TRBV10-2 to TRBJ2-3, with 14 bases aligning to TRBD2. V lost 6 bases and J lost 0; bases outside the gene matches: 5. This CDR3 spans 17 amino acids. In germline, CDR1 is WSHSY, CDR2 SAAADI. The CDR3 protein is CASRRGLAGGSTDTQYF. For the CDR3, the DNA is TGCGCCAGCAGGAGAGGACTAGCGGGAGGAAGCACAGATACGCAGTATTTT.

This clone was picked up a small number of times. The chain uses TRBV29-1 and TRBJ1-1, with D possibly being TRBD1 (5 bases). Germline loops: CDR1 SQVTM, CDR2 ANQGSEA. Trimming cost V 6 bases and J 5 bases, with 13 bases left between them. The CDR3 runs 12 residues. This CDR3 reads CSVAYWGTEAFF. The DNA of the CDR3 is TGCAGCGTGGCTTATTGGGGGACTGAAGCTTTCTTT.

The CDR3 sequence: CASSESGVAAYEQYF. The CDR3 coding sequence is TGCGCCAGCAGTGAGTCGGGCGTAGCGGCCTACGAGCAGTACTTC. V gene TRBV10-1 combines with J gene TRBJ2-7, with D possibly being TRBD2 (6 bases). Trimming took 0 bases from V and 2 from J, leaving 11 bases between them. The CDR3 spans 15 residues. Per germline, CDR1 WNHNN and CDR2 SYGVQD (reference sequence).

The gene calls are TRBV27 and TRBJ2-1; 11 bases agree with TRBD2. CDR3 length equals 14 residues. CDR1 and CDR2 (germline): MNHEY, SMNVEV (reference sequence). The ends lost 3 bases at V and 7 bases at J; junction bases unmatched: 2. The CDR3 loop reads CASSFTSGSNEQFF. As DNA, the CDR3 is TGTGCCAGCAGTTTTACTAGCGGGAGTAATGAGCAGTTCTTC.

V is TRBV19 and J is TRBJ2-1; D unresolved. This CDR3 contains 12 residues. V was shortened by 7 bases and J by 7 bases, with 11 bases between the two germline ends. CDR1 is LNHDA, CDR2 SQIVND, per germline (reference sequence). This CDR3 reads CASNTPPNEQFF. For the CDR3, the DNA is TGTGCCAGTAATACCCCCCCAAATGAGCAGTTCTTC.

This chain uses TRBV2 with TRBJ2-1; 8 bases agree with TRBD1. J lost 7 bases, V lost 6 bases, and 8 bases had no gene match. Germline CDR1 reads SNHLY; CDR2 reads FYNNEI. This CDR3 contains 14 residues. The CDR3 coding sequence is TGTGCCAGCAGGTCACAGGGGGTGAGTAATGAGCAGTTCTTC. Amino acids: CASRSQGVSNEQFF.

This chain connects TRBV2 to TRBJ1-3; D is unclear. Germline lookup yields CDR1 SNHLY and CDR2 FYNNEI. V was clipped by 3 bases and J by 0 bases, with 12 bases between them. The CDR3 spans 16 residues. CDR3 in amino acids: CASSDTDDYSGNTIYF. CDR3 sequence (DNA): TGTGCCAGCAGTGATACCGATGACTACTCTGGAAACACCATATATTTT.

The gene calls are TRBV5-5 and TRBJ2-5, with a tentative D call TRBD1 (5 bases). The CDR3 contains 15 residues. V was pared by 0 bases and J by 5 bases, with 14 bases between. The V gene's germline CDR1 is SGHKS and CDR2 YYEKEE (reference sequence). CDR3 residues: CASSLDRIPTETQYF. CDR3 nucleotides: TGTGCCAGCAGCTTGGACAGGATCCCAACCGAGACCCAGTACTTC.

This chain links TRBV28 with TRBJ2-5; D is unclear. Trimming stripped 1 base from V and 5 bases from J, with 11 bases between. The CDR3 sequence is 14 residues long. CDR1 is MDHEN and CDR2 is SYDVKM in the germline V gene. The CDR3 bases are TGTGCCAGCAGTTTATATAGTCGCCAGGAGACCCAGTACTTC. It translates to CASSLYSRQETQYF.

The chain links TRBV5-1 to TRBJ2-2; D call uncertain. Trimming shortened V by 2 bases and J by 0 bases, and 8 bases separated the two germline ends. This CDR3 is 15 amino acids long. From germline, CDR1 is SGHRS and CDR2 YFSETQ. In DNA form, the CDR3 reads TGCGCCAGCAGCTTAACACAGACGAACACCGGGGAGCTGTTTTTT. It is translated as CASSLTQTNTGELFF.

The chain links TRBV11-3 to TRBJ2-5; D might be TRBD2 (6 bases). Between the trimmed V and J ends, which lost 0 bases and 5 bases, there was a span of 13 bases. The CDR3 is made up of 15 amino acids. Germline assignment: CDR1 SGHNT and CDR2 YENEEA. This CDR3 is CASSLEAGPRETQYF. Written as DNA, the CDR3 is TGTGCCAGCAGCTTAGAGGCGGGACCACGGGAGACCCAGTACTTC.

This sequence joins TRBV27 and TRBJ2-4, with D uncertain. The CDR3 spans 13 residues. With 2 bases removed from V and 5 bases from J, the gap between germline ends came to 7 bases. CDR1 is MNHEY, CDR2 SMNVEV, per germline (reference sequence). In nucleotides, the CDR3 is TGTGCCAGCAGTTTAGGGCTAGAAAACATTCAGTACTTC. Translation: CASSLGLENIQYF.

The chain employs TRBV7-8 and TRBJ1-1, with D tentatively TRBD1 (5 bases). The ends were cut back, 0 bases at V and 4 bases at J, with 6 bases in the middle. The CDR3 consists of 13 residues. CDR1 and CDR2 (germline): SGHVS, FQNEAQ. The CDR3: CASSLAGATEAFF. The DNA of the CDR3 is TGTGCCAGCAGCTTAGCCGGGGCCACTGAAGCTTTCTTT.

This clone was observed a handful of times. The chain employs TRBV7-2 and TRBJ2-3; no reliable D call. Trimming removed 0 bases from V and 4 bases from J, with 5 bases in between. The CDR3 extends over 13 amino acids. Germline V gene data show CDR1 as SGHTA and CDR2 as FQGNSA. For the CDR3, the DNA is TGTGCCAGCAGCTTAGCGAGTTCAGATACGCAGTATTTT. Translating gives CASSLASSDTQYF.

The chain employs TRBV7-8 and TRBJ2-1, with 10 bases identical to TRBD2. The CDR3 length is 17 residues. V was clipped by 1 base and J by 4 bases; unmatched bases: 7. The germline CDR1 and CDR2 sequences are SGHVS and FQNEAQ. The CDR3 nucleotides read TGTGCCAGCAGCTTAGGGGCTAGCGGGGGAGGGTACAATGAGCAGTTCTTC. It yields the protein CASSLGASGGGYNEQFF.

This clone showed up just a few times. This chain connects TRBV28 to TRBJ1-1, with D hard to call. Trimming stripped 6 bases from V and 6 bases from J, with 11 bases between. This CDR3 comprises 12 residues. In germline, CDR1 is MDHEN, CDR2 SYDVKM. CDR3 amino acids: CASSSEYSEAFF. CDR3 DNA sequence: TGTGCCAGCAGCTCCGAGTACTCTGAAGCTTTCTTT.

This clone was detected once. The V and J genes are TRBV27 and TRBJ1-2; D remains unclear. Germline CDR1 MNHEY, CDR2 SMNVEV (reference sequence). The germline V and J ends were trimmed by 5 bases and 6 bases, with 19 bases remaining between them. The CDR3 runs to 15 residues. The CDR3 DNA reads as TGTGCCAGCAGTCTCAACCGACAAACCGTCAATGGCTACACCTTC. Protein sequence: CASSLNRQTVNGYTF.

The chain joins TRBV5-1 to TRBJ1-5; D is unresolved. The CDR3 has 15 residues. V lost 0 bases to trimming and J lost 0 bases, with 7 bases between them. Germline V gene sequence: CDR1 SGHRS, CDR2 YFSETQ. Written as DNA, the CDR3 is TGCGCCAGCAGCTTGGTCCCTAATAGCAATCAGCCCCAGCATTTT. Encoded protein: CASSLVPNSNQPQHF.

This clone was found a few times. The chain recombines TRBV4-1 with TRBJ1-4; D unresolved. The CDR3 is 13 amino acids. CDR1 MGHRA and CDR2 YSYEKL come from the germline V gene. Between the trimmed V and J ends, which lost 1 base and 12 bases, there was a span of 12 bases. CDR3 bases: TGCGCCAGCAGCCAAGGGGTCCAGACCGAACTGTTTTTT. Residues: CASSQGVQTELFF.